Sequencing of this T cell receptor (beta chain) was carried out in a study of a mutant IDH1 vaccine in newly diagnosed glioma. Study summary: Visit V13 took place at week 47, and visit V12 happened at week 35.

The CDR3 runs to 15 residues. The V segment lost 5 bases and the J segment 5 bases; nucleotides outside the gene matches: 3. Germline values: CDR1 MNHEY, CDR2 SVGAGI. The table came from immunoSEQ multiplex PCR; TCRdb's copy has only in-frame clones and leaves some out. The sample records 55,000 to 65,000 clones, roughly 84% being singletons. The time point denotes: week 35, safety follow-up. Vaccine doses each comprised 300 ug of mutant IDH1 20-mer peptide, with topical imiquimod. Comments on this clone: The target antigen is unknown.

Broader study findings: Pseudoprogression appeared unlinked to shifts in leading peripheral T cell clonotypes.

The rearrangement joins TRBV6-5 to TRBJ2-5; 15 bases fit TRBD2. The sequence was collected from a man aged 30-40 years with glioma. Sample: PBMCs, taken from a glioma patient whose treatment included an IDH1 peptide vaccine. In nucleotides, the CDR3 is TGTGCCAGCAGTAGAGGGACTAGCGGGGGGGAGACCCAGTACTTC. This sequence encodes CASSRGTSGGETQYF.